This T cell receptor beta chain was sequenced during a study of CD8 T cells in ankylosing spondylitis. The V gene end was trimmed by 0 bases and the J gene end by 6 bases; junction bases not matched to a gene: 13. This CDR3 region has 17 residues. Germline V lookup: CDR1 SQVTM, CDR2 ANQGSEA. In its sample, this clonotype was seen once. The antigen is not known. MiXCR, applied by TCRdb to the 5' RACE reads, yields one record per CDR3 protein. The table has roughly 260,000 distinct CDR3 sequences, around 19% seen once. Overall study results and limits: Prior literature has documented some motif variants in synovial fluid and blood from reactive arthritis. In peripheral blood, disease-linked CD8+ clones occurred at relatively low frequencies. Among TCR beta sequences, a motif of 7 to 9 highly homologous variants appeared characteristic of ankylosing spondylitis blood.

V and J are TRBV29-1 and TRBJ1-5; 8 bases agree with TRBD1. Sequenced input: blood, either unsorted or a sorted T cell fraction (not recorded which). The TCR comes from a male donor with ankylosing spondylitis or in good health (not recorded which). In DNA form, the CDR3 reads TGCAGCGTTGAAGAGCGGACAGGGAGGGGGCCTGCTCAGCCCCAGCATTTT. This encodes CSVEERTGRGPAQPQHF. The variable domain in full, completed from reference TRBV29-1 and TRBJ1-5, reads SAVISQKPSRDICQRGTSLTIQCQVDSQVTMMFWYRQQPGQSLTLIATANQGSEATYESGFVIDKFPISRPNLTFSTLTVSNMSPEDSSIYLCSVEERTGRGPAQPQHFGDGTRLSIL.